This T cell receptor (beta chain) derives from a study of T cell responses to AZD1222 COVID-19 vaccine. General study results and limits: A mostly white British donor set with more females was recruited, and clonal diversity was possibly underestimated. Repertoires were sampled only after the peak T cell response.

Data came from immunoSEQ multiplex PCR; TCRdb stores just in-frame clones and leaves some out. The table records more than 150,000 clones, around 94% of them present only once. As for this clone: What it recognizes is unknown.

CDR1 and CDR2 (germline): MDHEN, SYDVKM. The CDR3 length is 14 residues. V was cut by 3 bases and J by 9 bases, with 18 bases left in between. The V call is TRBV28, the J call TRBJ2-7; D may be TRBD2 (6 bases). The TCR comes from an adult in good health. The source was peripheral blood, collected on day 0 of AZD1222 vaccination. CDR3 nucleotide sequence: TGTGCCAGCAGTTTTGGGGTCGGGGGAATCGGGCAGTACTTC. Protein product: CASSFGVGGIGQYF.